The present T cell receptor beta chain was sequenced within a study of Tregs in tolerant kidney transplant recipients. The CDR3 covers 14 residues. Germline lookup yields CDR1 LGHNA and CDR2 YNFKEQ. The junction had 6 bases not matched to a gene; V was cut back by 7 bases and J by 4 bases. Sequenced by immunoSEQ multiplex PCR; TCRdb stores in-frame clones only, minus some. The table lists over 60,000 clones, 95% to 98% of them singletons, with 0.56% in the top ten. General study findings and limits: This study did not directly address biological reproducibility. Donor-specific Treg expansion exceeded global Treg expansion in tolerant patients, suggesting antigen drive.

Turning to this clone: Its target is unknown.

CD4+CD25+CD127- Tregs, CD4+CD25- non-Tregs, CD4 and CD8 cells were sorted. J is TRBJ2-1 and V is TRBV4-2, with TRBD2 matching over 8 bases. The sample in question was CD4+ T cells from blood, obtained before the transplant. This sequence was found in a human donor who received a combined kidney and bone marrow transplant. CDR3 sequence: CASNIAGSYNEQFF. For the CDR3, the DNA is TGTGCCAGCAACATAGCGGGGAGTTACAATGAGCAGTTCTTC.